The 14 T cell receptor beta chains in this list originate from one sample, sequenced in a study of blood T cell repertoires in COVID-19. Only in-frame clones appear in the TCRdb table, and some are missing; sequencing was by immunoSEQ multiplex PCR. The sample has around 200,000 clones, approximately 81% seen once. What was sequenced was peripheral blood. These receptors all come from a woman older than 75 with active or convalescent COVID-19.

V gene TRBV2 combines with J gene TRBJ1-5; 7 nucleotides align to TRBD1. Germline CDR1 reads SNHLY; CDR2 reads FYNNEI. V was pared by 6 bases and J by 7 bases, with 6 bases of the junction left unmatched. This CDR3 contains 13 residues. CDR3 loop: CASRLQGLQPQHF. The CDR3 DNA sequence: TGTGCCAGCAGGCTACAGGGGTTACAGCCCCAGCATTTT.

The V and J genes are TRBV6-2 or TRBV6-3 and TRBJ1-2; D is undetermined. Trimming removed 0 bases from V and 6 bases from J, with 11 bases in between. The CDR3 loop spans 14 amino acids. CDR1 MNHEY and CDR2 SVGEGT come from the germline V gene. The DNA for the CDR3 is TGTGCCAGCAGTTACTCGATCGCGGGGAATGGCTACACCTTC. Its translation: CASSYSIAGNGYTF.

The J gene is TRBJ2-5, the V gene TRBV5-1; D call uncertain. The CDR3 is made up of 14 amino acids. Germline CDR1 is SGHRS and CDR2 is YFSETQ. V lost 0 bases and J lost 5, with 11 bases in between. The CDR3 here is CASSLGDNSETQYF. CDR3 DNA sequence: TGCGCCAGCAGCTTGGGAGATAACTCGGAGACCCAGTACTTC.

CDR3 nucleotide sequence: TGTGCCAGCAGCTGGCTAGGAGATACGCAGTATTTT. It is translated as CASSWLGDTQYF. The chain combines TRBV11-2 with TRBJ2-3; D ambiguous. Germline CDR1 reads SGHAT; CDR2 reads FQNNGV. The ends were cut back, 4 bases at V and 5 bases at J, with 7 bases in the middle. This CDR3 is built from 12 residues.

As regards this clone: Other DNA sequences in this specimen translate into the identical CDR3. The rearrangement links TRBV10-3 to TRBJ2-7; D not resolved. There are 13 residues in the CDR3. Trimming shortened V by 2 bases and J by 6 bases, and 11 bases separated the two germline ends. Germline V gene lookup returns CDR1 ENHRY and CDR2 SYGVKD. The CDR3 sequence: CAISEPPSGEQYF. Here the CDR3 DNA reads TGTGCCATCAGTGAGCCCCCCTCGGGCGAGCAGTACTTC.

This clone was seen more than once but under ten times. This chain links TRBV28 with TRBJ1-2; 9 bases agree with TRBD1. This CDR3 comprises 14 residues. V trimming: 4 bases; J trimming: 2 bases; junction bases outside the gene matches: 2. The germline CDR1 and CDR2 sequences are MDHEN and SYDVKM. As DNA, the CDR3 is TGTGCCAGCAGTTGGGGACAGGGAAACTATGGCTACACCTTC. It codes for CASSWGQGNYGYTF.

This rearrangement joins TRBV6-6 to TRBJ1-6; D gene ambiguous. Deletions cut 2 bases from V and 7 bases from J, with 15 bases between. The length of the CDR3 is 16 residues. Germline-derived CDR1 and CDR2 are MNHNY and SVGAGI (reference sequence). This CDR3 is CASSYQVVRLNSPLHF. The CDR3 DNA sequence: TGTGCCAGCAGTTACCAGGTGGTCAGACTAAATTCACCCCTCCACTTT.

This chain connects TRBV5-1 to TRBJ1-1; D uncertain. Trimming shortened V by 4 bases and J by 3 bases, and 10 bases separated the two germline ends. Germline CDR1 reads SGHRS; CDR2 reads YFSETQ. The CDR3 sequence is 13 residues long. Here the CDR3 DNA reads TGCGCCAGCAGCACTGATAGAGACACTGAAGCTTTCTTT. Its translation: CASSTDRDTEAFF.

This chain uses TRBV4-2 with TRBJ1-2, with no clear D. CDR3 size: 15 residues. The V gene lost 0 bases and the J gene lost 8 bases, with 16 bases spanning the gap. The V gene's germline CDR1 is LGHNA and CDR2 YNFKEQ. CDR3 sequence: CASSQESQAWRGYTF. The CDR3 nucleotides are TGTGCCAGCAGCCAAGAAAGTCAGGCATGGAGGGGCTACACCTTC.

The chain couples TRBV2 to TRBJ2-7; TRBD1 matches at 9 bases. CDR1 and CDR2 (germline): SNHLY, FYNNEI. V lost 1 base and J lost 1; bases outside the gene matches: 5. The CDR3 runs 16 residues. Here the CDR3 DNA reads TGTGCCAGCAGTGAAGTGATGGGACAGGGATCCTACGAGCAGTACTTC. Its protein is CASSEVMGQGSYEQYF.

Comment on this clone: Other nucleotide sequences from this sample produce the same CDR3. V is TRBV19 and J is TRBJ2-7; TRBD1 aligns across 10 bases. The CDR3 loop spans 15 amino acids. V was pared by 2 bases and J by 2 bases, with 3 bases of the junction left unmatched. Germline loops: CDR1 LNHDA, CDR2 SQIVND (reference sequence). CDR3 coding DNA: TGTGCCAGTAGTATATGGGGACAGGGGACCTACGAGCAGTACTTC. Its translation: CASSIWGQGTYEQYF. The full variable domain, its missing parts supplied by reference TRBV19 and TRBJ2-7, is DGGITQSPKYLFRKEGQNVTLSCEQNLNHDAMYWYRQDPGQGLRLIYYSQIVNDFQKGDIAEGYSVSREKKESFPLTVTSAQKNPTAFYLCASSIWGQGTYEQYFGPGTRLTVT.

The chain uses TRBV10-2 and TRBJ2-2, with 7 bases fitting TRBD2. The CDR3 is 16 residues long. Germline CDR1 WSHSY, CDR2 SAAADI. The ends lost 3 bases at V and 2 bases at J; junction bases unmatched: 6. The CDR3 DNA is TGCGCCAGCAGTGATTTGGGGGGGAACAACACCGGGGAGCTGTTTTTT. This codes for CASSDLGGNNTGELFF.

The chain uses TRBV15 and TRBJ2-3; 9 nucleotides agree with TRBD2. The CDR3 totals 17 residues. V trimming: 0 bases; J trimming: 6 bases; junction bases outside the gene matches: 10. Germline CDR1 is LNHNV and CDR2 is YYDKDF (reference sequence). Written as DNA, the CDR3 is TGTGCCACCAGCAGAGAAAGAAGTATAGCGGGAGCCGATACGCAGTATTTT. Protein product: CATSRERSIAGADTQYF.

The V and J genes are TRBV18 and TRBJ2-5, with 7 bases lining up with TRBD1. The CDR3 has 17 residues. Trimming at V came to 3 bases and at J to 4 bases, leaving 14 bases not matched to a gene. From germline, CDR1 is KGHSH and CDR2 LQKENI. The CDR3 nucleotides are TGTGCCAGCTCACCTTACACCGGGACAGATCGTGGAGAGACCCAGTACTTC. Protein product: CASSPYTGTDRGETQYF.